Reported below is one TCR beta chain. The data are from a study of cytomegalovirus exposure and HLA in healthy donors. Germline V lookup: CDR1 MGHDK, CDR2 SYGVNS. V dropped 4 bases and J dropped 0; count of bases not matched to a gene: 4. This CDR3 has 16 residues. 13 Jbeta primers and 60 Vbeta primers were used for the PCR. The table came from immunoSEQ multiplex PCR; TCRdb's copy has only in-frame clones and leaves some out. The table includes roughly 93,000 clones, more than 70% detected once. The sequence derives from a middle-aged man in good health and CMV-seronegative. The sample consisted of PBMCs. The chain carries TRBV25-1 and TRBJ1-5, with 9 positions matching TRBD1. The CDR3 region is CASSGSGQGSNQPQHF. CDR3 sequence (DNA): TGTGCCAGCAGTGGCTCGGGACAGGGTAGCAATCAGCCCCAGCATTTT.